The 12 T cell receptor beta chains presented below share a single source sample, sequenced in a study of T cells in Graves' hyperthyroidism and ophthalmopathy. Researchers took RNA transcripts and amplified the TCR beta CDR3 regions from them. A set of HTBI primers served as the primers for a first-round RT-PCR of the TCR CDR3. TCRdb independently ran MiXCR on the multiplex PCR reads; one entry per CDR3 protein. Of some 400,000 distinct CDR3 sequences in the sample, about a fifth were seen once. The sample consisted of blood. These receptor sequences come from a woman aged 18-29 years with Graves' hyperthyroidism.

As concerns this clonotype: The junction departs from germline at one end; a sequencing error may be responsible. The chain couples TRBV20-1 to TRBJ2-5, with D possibly matching TRBD1 (5 bases). The CDR3 runs 13 residues. Germline CDR1 reads DFQATT; CDR2 reads SNEGSKA (reference sequence). CDR3 nucleotides: TGCAGTGCTAGTCCCACAGGCCAAGAGACCCAGGACTTC. Translation gives CSASPTGQETQDF.

There are many counts of this clonotype. The chain couples TRBV18 to TRBJ1-5, with 7 bases fitting TRBD1. After removal of 8 bases from V and 5 bases from J, the junction contained 6 bases not matched to a gene. Germline CDR1 is KGHSH and CDR2 is LQKENI. The CDR3 length is 13 residues. CDR3 sequence: CASRDSFYQPQHF. CDR3 DNA: TGTGCCAGCAGGGACAGTTTCTATCAGCCCCAGCATTTT.

This clonotype was counted ten times or more. V and J are TRBV6-1 and TRBJ2-7, with TRBD2 identical over 10 bases. The CDR3 is made up of 15 amino acids. V trimming: 6 bases; J trimming: 2 bases; junction bases outside the gene matches: 7. Germline assignment: CDR1 MNHNS and CDR2 SASEGT. The CDR3 sequence is CASRSAGGIPYEQYF. The DNA for the CDR3 is TGTGCCAGCAGATCAGCGGGGGGGATCCCCTACGAGCAGTACTTC.

The table lists this clonotype with many counts. J is TRBJ2-5 and V is TRBV20-1; tentative D call: TRBD2 (7 bases). V shed 4 bases and J shed 5 bases, with 14 bases lying between them. Germline values: CDR1 DFQATT, CDR2 SNEGSKA (reference sequence). The CDR3 is made up of 13 amino acids. CDR3 nucleotide sequence: TGCAGTGCTACAGGGGAGGGGCCGGAGACCCAGTACTTC. Translation gives CSATGEGPETQYF.

In its sample, this clonotype was seen many times. The chain couples TRBV10-3 to TRBJ1-2; D is perhaps TRBD1 (6 bases). V lost 0 bases to trimming and J lost 2 bases, with 10 bases between them. Germline lookup yields CDR1 ENHRY and CDR2 SYGVKD. This CDR3 comprises 15 residues. CDR3 bases: TGTGCCATCAGTGAGTCTAACAGGGTGAACTATGGCTACACCTTC. It codes for CAISESNRVNYGYTF.

This clonotype was observed a few times. The rearrangement joins TRBV5-1 to TRBJ2-7, with a tentative D call TRBD2 (6 bases). This CDR3 spans 16 amino acids. Germline V gives CDR1 SGHRS, CDR2 YFSETQ. Deletions cut 2 bases from V and 0 bases from J, with 15 bases between. The CDR3 protein is CASSFRGDSSSYEQYF. The CDR3 coding sequence is TGCGCCAGCAGCTTCCGCGGGGACTCCAGCTCCTACGAGCAGTACTTC.

The chain recombines TRBV11-2 with TRBJ2-7; a weak D match, TRBD1 (6 bases). CDR1 is SGHAT, CDR2 FQNNGV, per germline. The length of the CDR3 is 15 residues. V lost 5 bases and J 2 bases, leaving 16 bases between the germline ends. The DNA for the CDR3 is TGTGCCAGCAGCCTTGGGGCAGGGGAACCCTACGAGCAGTACTTC. Translating it yields CASSLGAGEPYEQYF. Together with reference TRBV11-2 and TRBJ2-7, the CDR3 gives the full variable domain: EAGVAQSPRYKIIEKRQSVAFWCNPISGHATLYWYQQILGQGPKLLIQFQNNGVVDDSQLPKDRFSAERLKGVDSTLKIQPAKLEDSAVYLCASSLGAGEPYEQYFGPGTRLTVT.

This clonotype was detected ten times or more. This chain links TRBV20-1 with TRBJ2-5; D ambiguous. CDR3 length: 14 amino acids. Between the trimmed V and J ends, which lost 5 bases and 4 bases, there was a span of 17 bases. The V gene's germline CDR1 is DFQATT and CDR2 SNEGSKA (reference sequence). CDR3 protein: CSAFEQDGAETQYF. CDR3 coding DNA: TGCAGTGCTTTCGAGCAAGACGGAGCAGAGACCCAGTACTTC.

This clonotype has a count of ten or more. The chain carries TRBV9 and TRBJ1-2; possible D gene TRBD1, 5 bases. Per germline, CDR1 SGDLS and CDR2 YYNGEE. With 0 bases removed from V and 4 bases from J, the gap between germline ends came to 13 bases. The CDR3 contains 15 residues. The CDR3 sequence: CASSVASTTAYGYTF. Here the CDR3 DNA reads TGTGCCAGCAGCGTAGCCAGTACGACAGCCTATGGCTACACCTTC. Drawing the rest from reference TRBV9 and TRBJ1-2, the complete variable domain is DSGVTQTPKHLITATGQRVTLRCSPRSGDLSVYWYQQSLDQGLQFLIQYYNGEERAKGNILERFSAQQFPDLHSELNLSSLELGDSALYFCASSVASTTAYGYTFGSGTRLTVV.

V usage is TRBV6-5 and J usage is TRBJ1-1; D remains unclear. There are 15 residues in the CDR3. Germline V gene sequence: CDR1 MNHEY, CDR2 SVGAGI. V lost 2 bases and J 5 bases, leaving 15 bases between the germline ends. CDR3 nucleotides: TGTGCCAGCAGTTACACTCAGGCTTCGGGGACTGAAGCTTTCTTT. Encoded protein: CASSYTQASGTEAFF.

At least ten counts were recorded for this clonotype. The CDR3 coding sequence is TGTGCCACCAGCAGAGATTTTGTAATGGGCTCCCCAGGGGCCAACGTCCTGACTTTC. Translation: CATSRDFVMGSPGANVLTF. The chain recombines TRBV15 with TRBJ2-6, with D hard to call. CDR3 length: 19 amino acids. V gave up 0 bases and J gave up 4 bases, with 19 bases separating them. Germline V CDR1 and CDR2: LNHNV, YYDKDF (reference sequence).

This chain uses TRBV6-1 with TRBJ2-5; 11 bases map to TRBD2. The CDR3 has 15 amino acids. Germline V gene data show CDR1 as MNHNS and CDR2 as SASEGT. V dropped 6 bases and J dropped 2; count of bases not matched to a gene: 5. The CDR3 DNA reads TGTGCCAGCAGAGCTAGCGGGGGGATTCAAGAGACCCAGTACTTC. Encoded protein: CASRASGGIQETQYF.